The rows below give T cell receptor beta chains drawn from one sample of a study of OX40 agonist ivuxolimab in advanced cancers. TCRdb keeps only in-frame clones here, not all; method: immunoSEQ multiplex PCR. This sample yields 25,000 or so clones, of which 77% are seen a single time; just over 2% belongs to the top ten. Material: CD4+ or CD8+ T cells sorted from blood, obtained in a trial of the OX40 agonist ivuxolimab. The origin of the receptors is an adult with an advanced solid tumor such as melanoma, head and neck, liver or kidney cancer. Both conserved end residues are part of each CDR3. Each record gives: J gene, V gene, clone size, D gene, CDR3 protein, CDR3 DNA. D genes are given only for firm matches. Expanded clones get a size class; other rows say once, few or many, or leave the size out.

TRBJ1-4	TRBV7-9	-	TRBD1	CASSPGTGPYQKLFF	TGTGCCAGCAGCCCCGGGACAGGGCCATATCAAAAACTGTTTTTT
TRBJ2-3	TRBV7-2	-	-	CASSAGHPPDTQYF	TGTGCCAGCAGCGCGGGACACCCCCCAGATACGCAGTATTTT
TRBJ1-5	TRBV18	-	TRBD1	CASSRQGTGNQPQHF	TGTGCCAGCTCAAGACAGGGGACTGGGAATCAGCCCCAGCATTTT
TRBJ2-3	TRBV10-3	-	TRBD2	CAISELGLAGLAADTQYF	TGTGCCATCAGTGAGTTAGGACTAGCGGGCCTGGCAGCAGATACGCAGTATTTT
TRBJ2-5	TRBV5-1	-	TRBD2	CASTSGGLSSETQYF	TGCGCCAGCACAAGCGGGGGCCTCTCTAGTGAGACCCAGTACTTC
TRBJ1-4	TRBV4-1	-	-	CASGKTAATNEKLFF	TGCGCCAGCGGCAAGACGGCAGCAACTAATGAAAAACTGTTTTTT
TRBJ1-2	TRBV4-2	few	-	CASSQESGINYGYTF	TGTGCCAGCAGCCAAGAGTCGGGCATTAACTATGGCTACACCTTC
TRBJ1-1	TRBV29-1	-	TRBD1	CSVYRTGDLLNTEAFF	TGCAGCGTTTACCGGACAGGGGACCTTCTGAACACTGAAGCTTTCTTT
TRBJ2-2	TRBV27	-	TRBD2	CASKVLAGGPGELFF	TGTGCCAGCAAGGTGCTAGCGGGGGGGCCCGGGGAGCTGTTTTTT
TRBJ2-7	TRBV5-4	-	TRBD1	CASSAPGTDSYEQYF	TGTGCCAGCAGCGCCCCAGGGACAGACTCCTACGAGCAGTACTTC
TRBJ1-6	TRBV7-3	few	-	CASSLTPDSPLHF	TGTGCCAGCAGCTTAACCCCGGATTCACCCCTCCACTTT
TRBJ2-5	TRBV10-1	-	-	CASSELKTGRGETQYF	TGCGCCAGCAGTGAACTCAAGACAGGGCGGGGAGAGACCCAGTACTTC
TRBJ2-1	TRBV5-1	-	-	CASSLIQKDNEQFF	TGCGCCAGCAGCTTGATACAGAAAGATAATGAGCAGTTCTTC
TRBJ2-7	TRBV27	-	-	CASSSKGYEQYF	TGTGCCAGCAGTTCTAAGGGCTACGAGCAGTACTTC
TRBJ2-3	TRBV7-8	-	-	CASSPSRGSDLSTDTQYF	TGTGCCAGCAGCCCTAGTAGGGGGAGCGATCTTAGCACAGATACGCAGTATTTT
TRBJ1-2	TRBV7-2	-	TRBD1	CASSHTGQGYGYTF	TGTGCCAGCAGCCACACGGGACAGGGGTATGGCTACACCTTC
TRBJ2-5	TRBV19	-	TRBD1	CASRQTGGVETQYF	TGTGCCAGTAGGCAAACAGGGGGCGTGGAGACCCAGTACTTC
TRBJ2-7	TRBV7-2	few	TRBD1	CASSLTGTGSYEQYF	TGTGCCAGCAGCTTAACCGGGACAGGTTCCTACGAGCAGTACTTC
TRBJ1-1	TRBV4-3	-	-	CASSQDLNTEAFF	TGCGCCAGCAGCCAAGACCTAAACACTGAAGCTTTCTTT
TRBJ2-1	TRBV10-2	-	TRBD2	CASLRTSDYNEQFF	TGCGCCAGCCTCAGGACTAGCGACTACAATGAGCAGTTCTTC
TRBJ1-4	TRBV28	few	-	CASSTTYRGRRTATNEKLFF	TGTGCCAGCAGTACAACGTATAGGGGCAGAAGAACTGCAACTAATGAAAAACTGTTTTTT
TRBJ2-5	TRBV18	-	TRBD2	CASSRSTSASGETQYF	TGTGCCAGCTCACGGTCAACTAGCGCCTCTGGAGAGACCCAGTACTTC
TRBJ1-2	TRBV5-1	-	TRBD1	CASSFRGAGTGYGYTF	TGCGCCAGCAGCTTCCGGGGTGCCGGGACAGGGTATGGCTACACCTTC
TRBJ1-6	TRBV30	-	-	CETTALSSYNSPLHF	TGTGAGACGACAGCACTCAGCTCCTATAATTCACCCCTCCACTTT
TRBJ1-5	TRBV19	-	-	CASRIKVIGTNQPQHF	TGTGCCAGTAGAATAAAGGTGATAGGGACCAATCAGCCCCAGCATTTT
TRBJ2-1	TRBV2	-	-	CASIPDYNEQFF	TGTGCCAGCATTCCCGACTACAATGAGCAGTTCTTC
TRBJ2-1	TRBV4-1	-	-	CASSPMRDGQGNEQFF	TGCGCCAGCAGCCCGATGCGGGATGGGCAGGGCAATGAGCAGTTCTTC
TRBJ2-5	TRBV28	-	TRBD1	CASTRTGGAKKTQYF	TGTGCCAGCACCCGGACAGGGGGCGCGAAAAAGACCCAGTACTTC
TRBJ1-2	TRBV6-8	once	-	CASSYRANYGYTF	TGTGCCAGCAGTTACAGGGCTAACTATGGCTACACCTTC
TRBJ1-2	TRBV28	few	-	CASGGGNYGYTF	TGTGCCAGTGGCGGCGGTAACTATGGCTACACCTTC
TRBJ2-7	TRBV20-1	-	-	CSARGAYEQYF	TGCAGTGCTAGGGGCGCTTACGAGCAGTACTTC
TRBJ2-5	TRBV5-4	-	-	CASSLAGLRGETQYF	TGTGCCAGCAGCTTGGCCGGACTCCGAGGGGAGACCCAGTACTTC
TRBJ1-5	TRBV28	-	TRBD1	CASAGTGGPYSNQPQHF	TGTGCCAGCGCCGGGACAGGGGGACCTTATAGCAATCAGCCCCAGCATTTT
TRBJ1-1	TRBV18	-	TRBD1	CASSPGTGRANTEAFF	TGTGCCAGCTCACCTGGGACAGGGAGGGCGAACACTGAAGCTTTCTTT
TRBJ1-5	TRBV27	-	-	CASSFAGNQPQHF	TGTGCCAGCAGTTTTGCAGGCAATCAGCCCCAGCATTTT
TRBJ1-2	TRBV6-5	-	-	CASRETVAPYGYTF	TGTGCCAGCAGAGAGACGGTAGCCCCCTATGGCTACACCTTC
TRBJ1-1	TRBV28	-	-	CASSTSLNTEAFF	TGTGCCAGCAGTACCAGTTTGAACACTGAAGCTTTCTTT
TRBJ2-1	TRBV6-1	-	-	CASSEGPGGHEQFF	TGTGCCAGCAGTGAAGGGCCCGGGGGTCATGAGCAGTTCTTC
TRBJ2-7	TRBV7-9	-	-	CASSLGGHIGSEQYF	TGTGCCAGCAGCTTAGGGGGACACATCGGCTCCGAGCAGTACTTC
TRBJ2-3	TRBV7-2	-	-	CASSPQSGDTDTQYF	TGTGCCAGCAGCCCCCAATCAGGGGACACAGATACGCAGTATTTT
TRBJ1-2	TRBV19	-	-	CASSMGHTQSYGYTF	TGTGCCAGTAGTATGGGACACACTCAATCCTATGGCTACACCTTC
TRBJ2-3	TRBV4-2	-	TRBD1	CASSRGDRGQSDTQYF	TGTGCCAGCAGCCGGGGGGACAGGGGTCAGTCAGATACGCAGTATTTT